This note documents a single TCR beta chain sequence. Its antigen is unidentified. cDNA for TCRalpha and TCRbeta was amplified by nested PCRs of roughly 17 then approximately 9 cycles. Reprocessing the 5' RACE reads, TCRdb reports a single entry for every CDR3 protein and omits DNA. There are around 450,000 distinct CDR3 sequences in the sample, with about 2.3% held by the top ten. This sample was taken from a study of monozygotic twins with inflammatory bowel disease. Study results and caveats: No discrimination was achieved between different T cell subtypes. Diversity of TCRbeta measured by inverse Simpson was lower in IBD patients than in healthy co-twins. Discordant twins showed the same repertoire similarity as concordant twins, possibly from limited power.

The sequence derives from a human donor with ulcerative colitis or Crohn's disease, or a healthy co-twin of an affected twin (not recorded which). Material for sequencing was blood.

CDR3 sequence reads: CSARASRGNQPQHF. V is TRBV20-1 and J is TRBJ1-5. The CDR3 extends over 14 amino acids. Germline assignment: CDR1 DFQATT and CDR2 SNEGSKA (reference sequence).